This TCR beta chain was documented in a study of T cells after yellow fever vaccination. Study observations and caveats: Researchers cautioned that FACS-sorted repertoires could harbor abundant clonotypes contaminating from the bulk population. Faster peaking, at day 5 versus 15, marked a secondary response that was weaker. Most clones from primary vaccination were detected again post-booster (about 95% CD4, about 88% CD8).

Germline CDR1 SGDLS, CDR2 YYNGEE. The CDR3 is 13 amino acids. V lost 1 base and J 5 bases, leaving 9 bases between the germline ends. This clonotype was counted many times. Its antigen remains unknown. Production of TCR cDNA was by 5'RACE template switching, which also added a universal primer site and UMIs. TCRdb ran MiXCR on the 5' RACE reads and lists one entry per CDR3 protein. The sample records around 260,000 distinct CDR3 sequences, about 5.2% being singletons. The sequenced sample was CD4+ T cells sorted from PBMCs, obtained on the day of the yellow fever booster vaccination. The sequence came from a man in his late teens or twenties who received the YFV17D yellow fever vaccine. V usage is TRBV9 and J usage is TRBJ1-1; D call uncertain. In DNA, the CDR3 is TGTGCCAGCAGCGTATGGGGTGATACTGAAGCTTTCTTT. Protein product: CASSVWGDTEAFF. The full variable domain, its missing parts supplied by reference TRBV9 and TRBJ1-1, is DSGVTQTPKHLITATGQRVTLRCSPRSGDLSVYWYQQSLDQGLQFLIQYYNGEERAKGNILERFSAQQFPDLHSELNLSSLELGDSALYFCASSVWGDTEAFFGQGTRLTVV.